This T cell receptor (beta chain) is drawn from a study of cytomegalovirus exposure and HLA in healthy donors. The overall study: Earlier sequencing of 150 million to 200 million T cells yielded around 100 million unique TCR beta sequences. Of the donors genotyped, several hundred in all, less than 90% fell in the Caucasian-associated ancestry cluster.

As regards this clone: Its specificity is unknown.

Study results and caveats: DRB1 had the most TCR associations and HLA-C the fewest, a later analysis found, with rates varying by HLA locus. Indistinguishability led to the exclusion of some V segments, TRBV6-2 and TRBV6-3 included.

The PCR used 60 Vbeta and 13 Jbeta primers. Sequencing used immunoSEQ multiplex PCR; TCRdb keeps in-frame clones, though not all of them. The table for this sample gives 45,000 to 60,000 clones. V gave up 5 bases and J gave up 0 bases, with 13 bases separating them. The CDR3 totals 16 residues. Germline assignment: CDR1 KGHSH and CDR2 LQKENI. This receptor was taken from a woman aged 40 to 50 in good health and CMV-seronegative. The gene calls are TRBV18 and TRBJ1-4; D remains unclear. Material for sequencing was PBMCs. The DNA of the CDR3 is TGTGCCAGCTCAACGTTGGAGCAGTCAACTAATGAAAAACTGTTTTTT. Translating it yields CASSTLEQSTNEKLFF.